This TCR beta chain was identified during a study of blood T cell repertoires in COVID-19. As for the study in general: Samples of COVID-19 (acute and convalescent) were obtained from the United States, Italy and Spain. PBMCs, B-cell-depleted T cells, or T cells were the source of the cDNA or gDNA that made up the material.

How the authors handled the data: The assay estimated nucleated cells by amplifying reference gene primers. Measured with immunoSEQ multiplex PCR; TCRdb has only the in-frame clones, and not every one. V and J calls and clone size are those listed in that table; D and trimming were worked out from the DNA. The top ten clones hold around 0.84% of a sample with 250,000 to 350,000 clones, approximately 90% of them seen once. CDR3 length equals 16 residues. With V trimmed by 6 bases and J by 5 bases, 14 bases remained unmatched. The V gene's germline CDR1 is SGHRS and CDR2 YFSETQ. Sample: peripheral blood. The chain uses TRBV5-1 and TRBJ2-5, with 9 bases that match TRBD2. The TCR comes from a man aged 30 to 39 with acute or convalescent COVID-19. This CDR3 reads CASKLAVAGGQETQYF. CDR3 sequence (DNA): TGCGCCAGCAAGCTTGCGGTGGCGGGGGGGCAGGAGACCCAGTACTTC. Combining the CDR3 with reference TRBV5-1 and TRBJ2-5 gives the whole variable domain KAGVTQTPRYLIKTRGQQVTLSCSPISGHRSVSWYQQTPGQGLQFLFEYFSETQRNKGNFPGRFSGRQFSNSRSEMNVSTLELGDSALYLCASKLAVAGGQETQYFGPGTRLLVL.